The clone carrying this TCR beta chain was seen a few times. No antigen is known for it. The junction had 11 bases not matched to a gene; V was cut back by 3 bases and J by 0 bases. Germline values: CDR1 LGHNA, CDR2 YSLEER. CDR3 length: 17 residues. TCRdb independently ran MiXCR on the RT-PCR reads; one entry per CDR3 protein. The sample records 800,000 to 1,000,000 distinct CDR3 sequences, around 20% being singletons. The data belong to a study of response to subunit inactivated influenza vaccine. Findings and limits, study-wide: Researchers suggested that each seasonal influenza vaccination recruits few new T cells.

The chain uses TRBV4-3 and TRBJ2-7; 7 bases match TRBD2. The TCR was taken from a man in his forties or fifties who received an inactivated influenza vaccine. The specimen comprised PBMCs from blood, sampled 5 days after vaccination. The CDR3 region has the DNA TGCGCCAGCAGCCACGATGAAATAGCGGGCTACTCCTACGAGCAGTACTTC. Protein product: CASSHDEIAGYSYEQYF.